This TCR beta chain was recorded in a study of T cell repertoires in cytomegalovirus infection. General study results and limits: CMV carriers with the relevant HLA were identified by cumulative public TCR beta family frequency. HLA-C-restricted, CMV-specific TCR beta clonotypes were dominant ex vivo.

Germline CDR1 and CDR2: SGHTA and FQGNSA. The CDR3 is 15 residues long. The V and J ends lost 1 base and 5 bases respectively, with 14 bases between them. This clonotype was observed many times. Its antigen is still unknown. TCRdb re-derived calls from the reads in MiXCR, one entry per CDR3 protein. Of roughly 150,000 distinct CDR3 sequences listed, about 20% were seen once; the top ten hold approximately 11%. The rearrangement joins TRBV7-2 to TRBJ1-2; D is unresolved. Sequenced sample: PBMCs. The clonotype comes from a human donor in good health (CMV status not recorded). Some clones in this sample may be carry-over from other donors' samples. The CDR3, as DNA: TGTGCCAGCAGCTTAGAATACGGAGGTCGGTATGGCTACACCTTC. Translated: CASSLEYGGRYGYTF.